This TCR beta chain was sequenced during a study of cytomegalovirus exposure and HLA in healthy donors. Study-level findings and limits: According to an earlier analysis, most TCR beta V segments yielded productive rearrangements about 87% or about 30% of the time. It emerged from a later analysis that several of the most significant clusters appeared to be linked to common viral pathogens.

Germline V gene lookup returns CDR1 SGDLS and CDR2 YYNGEE. This CDR3 contains 17 residues. The ends were cut back, 3 bases at V and 2 bases at J, with 19 bases in the middle. With 60 Vbeta and 13 Jbeta primers, the PCR was carried out. Assay used: immunoSEQ multiplex PCR; TCRdb lists only in-frame clones, some missing. The sample has 190,000 or so clones; the top ten hold 0.74%. With regard to this clone: Antigen: not known.

Each donor was nominally healthy when sampled (though unrecorded immune exposures were likely). The sample taken for sequencing was PBMCs. The sequence derives from a boy aged 5-17 years in good health and CMV-seronegative. V is TRBV9 and J is TRBJ2-3, with a possible D match to TRBD2 (7 bases). DNA of the CDR3: TGTGCCAGCAGCGAGGGGGTTGGGGGGGGACACACAGATACGCAGTATTTT. Its protein is CASSEGVGGGHTDTQYF. Looking up the rest from reference TRBV9 and TRBJ2-3 gives the full variable domain: DSGVTQTPKHLITATGQRVTLRCSPRSGDLSVYWYQQSLDQGLQFLIQYYNGEERAKGNILERFSAQQFPDLHSELNLSSLELGDSALYFCASSEGVGGGHTDTQYFGPGTRLTVL.